These 27 T cell receptor beta chains came from one sample sequenced in a study of immune characteristics of hereditary and idiopathic chronic pancreatitis. The library was prepared using the immunoSEQ multiplex PCR assay. TCRdb obtained this table from immuneACCESS and retained in-frame rearrangements with V and J assigned. These tables miss some clones; where compared with another copy, unresolved V genes account for less than half of the shortfall, and the remainder is unexplained. This sample lists several thousand clones; 73% were detected once. Together, the top ten hold under 8% of the sample. Chronic pancreatitis pancreas tissue was obtained from patients undergoing total pancreatectomy with islet autotransplantation (TPIAT). The sample was pancreas tissue with hereditary chronic pancreatitis. The source is a human donor with chronic pancreatitis.

CDR3 sequence: CSVERDGKAFF. CDR3 DNA: TGCAGCGTTGAGAGGGACGGTAAAGCTTTCTTT. The J gene is TRBJ1-1, the V gene TRBV29-1; possibly TRBD1 for D (5 bases). The CDR3 consists of 11 residues. Trimming left V 3 bases short and J 9 bases short, with 11 bases between. Per the germline V gene, CDR1 is SQVTM and CDR2 is ANQGSEA.

This clone was detected only a few times. The gene calls are TRBV6-2 or TRBV6-3 and TRBJ2-3; D gene uncertain. The CDR3 is made up of 13 amino acids. V dropped 4 bases and J dropped 6 bases, with 11 bases sitting between them. Germline CDR1 reads MNHEY; CDR2 reads SVGEGT. CDR3 sequence reads: CASSSVRADTQYF. As DNA, the CDR3 is TGTGCCAGCAGTTCGGTACGGGCCGATACGCAGTATTTT.

The rearrangement uses TRBV4-1 and TRBJ1-4; TRBD1 matches at 8 bases. The germline V gene has CDR1 MGHRA and CDR2 YSYEKL. V shed 0 bases and J 5 bases; nucleotides not matched to a gene: 2. This CDR3 is built from 15 residues. DNA for the CDR3: TGCGCCAGCAGCCAAGAGGACAGGGACAATGAAAAACTGTTTTTT. Translation gives CASSQEDRDNEKLFF.

This clone was observed a single time. The chain has TRBV24-1 and TRBJ1-1; no reliable D call. V lost 9 bases and J lost 7, with 14 bases in between. Germline assignment: CDR1 KGHDR and CDR2 SFDVKD. There are 12 residues in the CDR3. The CDR3 loop is CATGNNELEAFF. In nucleotides, the CDR3 is TGTGCCACCGGGAACAACGAACTTGAAGCTTTCTTT.

This chain links TRBV6-5 with TRBJ2-7; D remains ambiguous. Trimming stripped 11 bases from V and 3 bases from J, with 17 bases between. CDR1 MNHEY and CDR2 SVGAGI come from the germline V gene. The CDR3 is made up of 13 amino acids. The CDR3 protein is CASKERAYYEQYF. The CDR3 DNA sequence: TGTGCCTCCAAGGAGAGAGCTTACTACGAGCAGTACTTC.

The chain employs TRBV6-4 and TRBJ2-3; D may correspond to TRBD1 or TRBD2 (5 bases each). The length of the CDR3 is 14 residues. Germline V gene sequence: CDR1 MRHNA, CDR2 SNTAGT. Trimming took 7 bases from V and 3 from J, leaving 14 bases between them. The CDR3 DNA reads TGTGCCAGCAAAGACGGGGCCTCAACAGATACGCAGTATTTT. This gives the protein CASKDGASTDTQYF.

V usage is TRBV7-9 and J usage is TRBJ2-7; D unresolved. V was clipped by 3 bases and J by 2 bases, with 5 bases between them. The CDR3 sequence is 12 residues long. The germline gives CDR1 SEHNR, CDR2 FQNEAQ (reference sequence). The CDR3 nucleotides are TGTGCCAGCAGCTTTGGCGCCTACGAGCAGTACGTC. This translates into CASSFGAYEQYV.

This clone was seen a handful of times. The chain carries TRBV6-2 or TRBV6-3 and TRBJ1-2; the D gene is possibly TRBD1 (6 bases). Germline lookup yields CDR1 MNHEY and CDR2 SVGEGT. V was clipped by 2 bases and J by 2 bases, with 18 bases between them. CDR3 length: 17 amino acids. The CDR3 coding sequence is TGTGCCAGCAGTTACCCGCTCGGGACATCAGAGAACTATGGCTACACCTTC. This translates into CASSYPLGTSENYGYTF.

J is TRBJ1-2 and V is TRBV5-5; D ambiguous. V was trimmed by 0 bases and J by 0 bases, leaving 18 bases between them. Germline assignment: CDR1 SGHKS and CDR2 YYEKEE (reference sequence). The CDR3 totals 18 residues. Here the CDR3 DNA reads TGTGCCAGCAGCTTGGCTGGAGGTCCCCTATACTCTAACTATGGCTACACCTTC. It is translated as CASSLAGGPLYSNYGYTF.

DNA of the CDR3: TGTGCCAGCAGTTCACAGGGACCCTTTTACAATGAGCAGTTCTTC. It yields the protein CASSSQGPFYNEQFF. The rearrangement joins TRBV27 to TRBJ2-1, with a weak D call TRBD1 (6 bases). V lost 4 bases, J lost 4 bases, and 14 bases lay in between. CDR3 length equals 15 residues. From germline, CDR1 is MNHEY and CDR2 SMNVEV (reference sequence).

The chain uses TRBV10-3 and TRBJ1-3, with 8 bases matching TRBD1. The CDR3 length is 15 residues. V was pared by 3 bases and J by 9 bases, with 10 bases of the junction left unmatched. Germline CDR1 ENHRY, CDR2 SYGVKD. The CDR3 loop is CAISDSGTGPTTIYF. The CDR3, as DNA: TGTGCCATCAGTGACTCCGGGACAGGACCAACCACCATATATTTT.

The chain carries TRBV5-1 and TRBJ2-3, with no clear D. Germline V gives CDR1 SGHRS, CDR2 YFSETQ. The CDR3 is 14 residues long. The V and J ends lost 3 bases and 3 bases respectively, with 11 bases between them. CDR3: CASSYQVLTDTQYF. CDR3 sequence (DNA): TGCGCCAGCAGCTACCAGGTCTTGACAGATACGCAGTATTTT.

The chain has TRBV19 and TRBJ1-5; D call uncertain. The V and J ends lost 0 bases and 7 bases respectively, with 13 bases between them. In germline, CDR1 is LNHDA, CDR2 SQIVND (reference sequence). This CDR3 is built from 15 residues. The DNA for the CDR3 is TGTGCCAGTAGTATAGATGCAGGTCCGAGACAGCCCCAGCATTTT. Translation gives CASSIDAGPRQPQHF.

The genes are TRBV6-5 and TRBJ1-2, with D unresolved. Germline loops: CDR1 MNHEY, CDR2 SVGAGI. The CDR3 sequence is 11 residues long. The V and J ends lost 6 bases and 4 bases respectively, with 6 bases between them. The CDR3 region is CASRNGYGYTF. The CDR3 bases are TGTGCCAGCAGAAACGGCTATGGCTACACCTTC.

The chain recombines TRBV6-2 or TRBV6-3 with TRBJ2-2, with a possible D match to TRBD1 (5 bases). The CDR3 spans 16 residues. The V gene's germline CDR1 is MNHEY and CDR2 SVGEGT. Trimming removed 6 bases from V and 2 bases from J, with 16 bases in between. The CDR3 here is CASSHTGVLNTGELFF. The CDR3 DNA follows: TGTGCCAGCAGCCACACAGGTGTTCTTAACACCGGGGAGCTGTTTTTT.

V and J are TRBV2 and TRBJ2-5; either TRBD1 or TRBD2 may supply D (5 bases each). The length of the CDR3 is 14 residues. Germline V gene data show CDR1 as SNHLY and CDR2 as FYNNEI. V dropped 6 bases and J dropped 5 bases, with 16 bases sitting between them. CDR3 residues: CASSTGTAVETQYF. CDR3 DNA sequence: TGTGCCAGCAGCACCGGGACGGCGGTGGAGACCCAGTACTTC.

CDR3 nucleotides: TGCGCCAGCAGCAGGCAGGGCAATCAGCCCCAGCATTTT. This encodes CASSRQGNQPQHF. The chain joins TRBV5-1 to TRBJ1-5; D uncertain. V lost 4 bases, J lost 2 bases, and 7 bases lay in between. The CDR3 is made up of 13 amino acids. CDR1 is SGHRS and CDR2 is YFSETQ in the germline V gene.

CDR3 region: CASSRAAVQETQYF. As DNA, the CDR3 is TGTGCCAGCAGCCGAGCAGCGGTCCAAGAGACCCAGTACTTC. This rearrangement joins TRBV7-8 to TRBJ2-5; TRBD2 is a possible D gene (5 bases). This CDR3 comprises 14 residues. V shed 5 bases and J shed 1 base, with 11 bases lying between them. CDR1 and CDR2 (germline): SGHVS, FQNEAQ.

Relative to its sample, this clone is medium-sized (0.01 to 0.1%). The rearrangement joins TRBV6-5 to TRBJ1-5, with D possibly TRBD1 on 6 matching bases. Germline V gene data show CDR1 as MNHEY and CDR2 as SVGAGI. CDR3 length equals 14 residues. Trimming left V 5 bases short and J 5 bases short, with 13 bases between. CDR3 in amino acids: CASSLGQTDQPQHF. The CDR3 DNA follows: TGTGCCAGCAGTCTCGGACAGACAGATCAGCCCCAGCATTTT.

In its sample, this clone was seen a few times. The V and J genes are TRBV7-2 and TRBJ2-7; 9 nucleotides align to TRBD1. The CDR3 consists of 15 residues. Trimming at V came to 6 bases and at J to 5 bases, leaving 11 bases not matched to a gene. Per germline, CDR1 SGHTA and CDR2 FQGNSA. The CDR3: CASSFTAGQGNEQYF. The CDR3 bases are TGTGCCAGCAGTTTTACCGCGGGACAGGGAAACGAGCAGTACTTC.

This clone came up once. This chain uses TRBV4-2 with TRBJ2-1; 12 bases are a match to TRBD2. Germline CDR1 and CDR2: LGHNA and YNFKEQ. CDR3 length equals 17 residues. V gave up 1 base and J gave up 6 bases; unmatched junction bases: 7. The CDR3 bases are TGTGCCAGCAGCCAAGCGGGGGCTAGCGGGGGGGCCAATGAGCAGTTCTTC. It encodes CASSQAGASGGANEQFF.

This clone was picked up a small number of times. V gene TRBV2 combines with J gene TRBJ1-6; D remains ambiguous. Trimming stripped 0 bases from V and 0 bases from J, with 15 bases between. CDR3 size: 19 residues. Germline V gene data show CDR1 as SNHLY and CDR2 as FYNNEI. CDR3 DNA sequence: TGTGCCAGCAGTGAAGCCCCCCCCCGCACTTTCTCCTATAATTCACCCCTCCACTTT. Protein product: CASSEAPPRTFSYNSPLHF.

This chain connects TRBV12-3 or TRBV12-4 to TRBJ2-7; 8 bases align to TRBD2. The V and J ends lost 9 bases and 5 bases, in that order; junction bases with no gene match: 9. The CDR3 loop spans 13 amino acids. The chain's CDR3 is CASSPGGRNEQYV. The CDR3 DNA is TGTGCCAGTTCCCCGGGGGGGCGGAACGAGCAGTACGTC.

The V gene is TRBV5-1, the J gene TRBJ1-6; no clear D. CDR3 length equals 16 residues. CDR1 and CDR2 (germline): SGHRS, YFSETQ. V lost 4 bases and J 5 bases, leaving 16 bases between the germline ends. The CDR3 region is CASSVYGTENNSPLHF. Here the CDR3 DNA reads TGCGCCAGCAGCGTGTATGGTACAGAGAATAATTCACCCCTCCACTTT.

The V gene is TRBV6-5, the J gene TRBJ1-2, with D possibly being TRBD1 (5 bases). The CDR3 spans 14 residues. Germline-derived CDR1 and CDR2 are MNHEY and SVGAGI. V dropped 6 bases and J dropped 4 bases, with 15 bases sitting between them. CDR3 protein: CASSGKSTVYGYTF. DNA for the CDR3: TGTGCCAGCAGCGGTAAATCGACAGTCTATGGCTACACCTTC.

The chain uses TRBV2 and TRBJ1-2; 7 nucleotides align to TRBD1. The CDR3 consists of 14 residues. V was pared by 2 bases and J by 6 bases, with 6 bases of the junction left unmatched. CDR1 is SNHLY, CDR2 FYNNEI, per germline. CDR3 DNA sequence: TGTGCCAGCAGTGAACACAGGGGACAGAATGGCTACACCTTC. It translates to CASSEHRGQNGYTF. Looking up the rest from reference TRBV2 and TRBJ1-2 gives the full variable domain: EPEVTQTPSHQVTQMGQEVILRCVPISNHLYFYWYRQILGQKVEFLVSFYNNEISEKSEIFDDQFSVERPDGSNFTLKIRSTKLEDSAMYFCASSEHRGQNGYTFGSGTRLTVV.

Here the CDR3 reads CASSEVSYSGNTIYF. CDR3 nucleotides: TGTGCCAGCAGTGAAGTGAGTTATTCTGGAAACACCATATATTTT. V gene TRBV2 combines with J gene TRBJ1-3; D is uncertain. V lost 1 base and J 1 base, leaving 8 bases between the germline ends. The CDR3 has 15 amino acids. Germline V lookup: CDR1 SNHLY, CDR2 FYNNEI. Using reference TRBV2 and TRBJ1-3 for the parts outside the CDR3, the full variable domain is EPEVTQTPSHQVTQMGQEVILRCVPISNHLYFYWYRQILGQKVEFLVSFYNNEISEKSEIFDDQFSVERPDGSNFTLKIRSTKLEDSAMYFCASSEVSYSGNTIYFGEGSWLTVV.